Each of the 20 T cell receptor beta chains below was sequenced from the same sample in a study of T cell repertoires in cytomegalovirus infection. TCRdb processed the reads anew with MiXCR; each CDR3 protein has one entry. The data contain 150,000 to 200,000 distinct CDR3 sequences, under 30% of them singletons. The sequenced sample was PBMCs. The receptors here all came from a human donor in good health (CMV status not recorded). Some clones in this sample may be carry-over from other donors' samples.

CDR3 in amino acids: CASSPSPIEAGEKAFF. DNA for the CDR3: TGTGCCAGTAGTCCTAGCCCCATTGAGGCAGGCGAAAAAGCTTTCTTT. The chain recombines TRBV19 with TRBJ1-1; D remains unclear. This CDR3 has 16 amino acids. Germline V gene data show CDR1 as LNHDA and CDR2 as SQIVND (reference sequence). The V end was cut by 5 bases, the J end by 9 bases, with 25 bases between.

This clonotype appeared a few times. CDR3 sequence reads: CSARDGGSSGNTIYF. CDR3 nucleotides: TGCAGTGCTAGAGATGGAGGATCCTCTGGAAACACCATATATTTT. The V gene is TRBV20-1, the J gene TRBJ1-3; no clear D gene. Germline V gene lookup returns CDR1 DFQATT and CDR2 SNEGSKA (reference sequence). Trimming removed 0 bases from V and 0 bases from J, with 9 bases in between. The CDR3 spans 15 residues.

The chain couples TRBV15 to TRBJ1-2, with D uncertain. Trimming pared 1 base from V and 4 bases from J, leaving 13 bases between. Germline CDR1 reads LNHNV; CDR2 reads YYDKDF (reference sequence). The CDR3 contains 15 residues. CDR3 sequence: CATSRGEGLGYGYTF. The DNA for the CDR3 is TGTGCCACCAGCAGAGGGGAAGGGCTAGGCTATGGCTACACCTTC.

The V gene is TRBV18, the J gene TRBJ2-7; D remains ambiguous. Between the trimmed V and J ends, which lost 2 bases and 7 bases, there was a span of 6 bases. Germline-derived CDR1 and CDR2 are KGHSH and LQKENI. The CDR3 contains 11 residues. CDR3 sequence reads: CASSPGAEQYF. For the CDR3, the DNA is TGTGCCAGCTCACCAGGAGCGGAGCAGTACTTC. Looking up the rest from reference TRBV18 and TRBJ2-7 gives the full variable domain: NAGVMQNPRHLVRRRGQEARLRCSPMKGHSHVYWYRQLPEEGLKFMVYLQKENIIDESGMPKERFSAEFPKEGPSILRIQQVVRGDSAAYFCASSPGAEQYFGPGTRLTVT.

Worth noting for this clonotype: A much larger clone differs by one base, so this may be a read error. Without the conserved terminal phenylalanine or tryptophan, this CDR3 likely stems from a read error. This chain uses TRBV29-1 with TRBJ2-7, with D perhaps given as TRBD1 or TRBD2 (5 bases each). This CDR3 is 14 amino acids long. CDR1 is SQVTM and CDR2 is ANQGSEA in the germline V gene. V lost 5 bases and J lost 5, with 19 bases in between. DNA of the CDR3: TGCAGCGTTTCCCATTGGGGGAAGTTCGACGAGCAGTACTCC. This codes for CSVSHWGKFDEQYS.

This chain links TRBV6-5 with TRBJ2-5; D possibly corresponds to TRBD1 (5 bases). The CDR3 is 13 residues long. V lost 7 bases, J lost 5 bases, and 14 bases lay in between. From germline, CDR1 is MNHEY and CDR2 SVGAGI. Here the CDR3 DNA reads TGTGCCAGCACCCTCCAGGGTACGGAGACCCAGTACTTC. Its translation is CASTLQGTETQYF.

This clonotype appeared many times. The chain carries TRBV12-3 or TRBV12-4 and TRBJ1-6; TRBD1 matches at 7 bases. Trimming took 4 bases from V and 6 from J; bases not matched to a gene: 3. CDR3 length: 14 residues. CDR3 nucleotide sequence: TGTGCCAGCAGTTCGGGACAGTCTAATTCACCCCTCCACTTT. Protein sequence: CASSSGQSNSPLHF.

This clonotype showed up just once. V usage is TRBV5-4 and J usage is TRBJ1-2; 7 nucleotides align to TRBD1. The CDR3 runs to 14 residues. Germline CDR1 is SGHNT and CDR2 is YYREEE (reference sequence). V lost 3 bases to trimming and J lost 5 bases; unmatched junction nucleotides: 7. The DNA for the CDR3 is TGTGCCAGCAGCTGGGAGGGGGCTGGATATGGCTACACCTTC. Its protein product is CASSWEGAGYGYTF.

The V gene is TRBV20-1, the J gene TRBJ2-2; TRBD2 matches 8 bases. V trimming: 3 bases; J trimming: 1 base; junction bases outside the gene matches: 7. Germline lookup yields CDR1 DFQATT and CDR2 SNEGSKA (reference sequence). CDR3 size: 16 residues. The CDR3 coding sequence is TGCAGTGCTAGGTCGGGCCTAGCGGGGAACACCGGGGAGCTGTTTTTT. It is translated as CSARSGLAGNTGELFF.

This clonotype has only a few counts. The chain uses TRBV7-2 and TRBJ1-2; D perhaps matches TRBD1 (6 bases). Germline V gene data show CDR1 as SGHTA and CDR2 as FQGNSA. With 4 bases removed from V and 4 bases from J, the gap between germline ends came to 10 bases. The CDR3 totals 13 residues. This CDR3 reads CASSSGDGYGYTF. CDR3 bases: TGTGCCAGCAGCTCAGGGGATGGCTATGGCTACACCTTC. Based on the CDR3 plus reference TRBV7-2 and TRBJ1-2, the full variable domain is GAGVSQSPSNKVTEKGKDVELRCDPISGHTALYWYRQSLGQGLEFLIYFQGNSAPDKSGLPSDRFSAERTGGSVSTLTIQRTQQEDSAVYLCASSSGDGYGYTFGSGTRLTVV.

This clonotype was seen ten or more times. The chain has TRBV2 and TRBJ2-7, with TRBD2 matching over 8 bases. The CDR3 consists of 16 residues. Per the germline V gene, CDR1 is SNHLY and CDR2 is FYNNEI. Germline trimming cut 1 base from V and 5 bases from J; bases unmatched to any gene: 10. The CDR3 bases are TGTGCCAGCAGTGAAGGGTTAGCGGGGAACTCAGACGAGCAGTACTTC. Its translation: CASSEGLAGNSDEQYF.

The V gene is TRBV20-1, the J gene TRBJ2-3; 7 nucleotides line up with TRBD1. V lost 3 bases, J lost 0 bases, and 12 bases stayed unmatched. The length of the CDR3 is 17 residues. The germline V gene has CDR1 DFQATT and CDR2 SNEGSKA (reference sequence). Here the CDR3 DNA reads TGCAGTGCTAGCAGGGACAGCAGCCAACTTAGCACAGATACGCAGTATTTT. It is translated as CSASRDSSQLSTDTQYF.

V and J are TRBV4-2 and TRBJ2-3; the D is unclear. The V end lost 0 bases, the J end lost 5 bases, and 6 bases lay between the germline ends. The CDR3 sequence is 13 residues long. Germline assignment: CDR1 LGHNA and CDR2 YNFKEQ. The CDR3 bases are TGTGCCAGCAGCCAAGATATGGGAGATACGCAGTATTTT. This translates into CASSQDMGDTQYF.

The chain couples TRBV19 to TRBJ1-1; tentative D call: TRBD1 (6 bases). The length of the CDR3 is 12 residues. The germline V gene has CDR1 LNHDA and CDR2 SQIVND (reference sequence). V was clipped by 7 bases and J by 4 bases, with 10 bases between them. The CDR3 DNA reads TGTGCCAGTACCGGGGGGCTCACTGAAGCTTTCTTT. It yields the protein CASTGGLTEAFF.

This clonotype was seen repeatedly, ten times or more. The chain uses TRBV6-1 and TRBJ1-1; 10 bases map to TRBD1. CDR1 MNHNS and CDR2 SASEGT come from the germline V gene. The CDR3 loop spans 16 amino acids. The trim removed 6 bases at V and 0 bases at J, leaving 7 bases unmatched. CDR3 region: CASRQRTGGMNTEAFF. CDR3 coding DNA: TGTGCCAGCAGACAGCGGACAGGGGGGATGAACACTGAAGCTTTCTTT.

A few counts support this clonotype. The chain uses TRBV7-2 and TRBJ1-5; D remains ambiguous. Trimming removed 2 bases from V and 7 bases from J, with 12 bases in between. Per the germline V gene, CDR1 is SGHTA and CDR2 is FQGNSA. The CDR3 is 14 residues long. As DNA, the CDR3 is TGTGCCAGCAGCTTACAACCCTTCGGGCAGCCCCAGCATTTT. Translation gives CASSLQPFGQPQHF.

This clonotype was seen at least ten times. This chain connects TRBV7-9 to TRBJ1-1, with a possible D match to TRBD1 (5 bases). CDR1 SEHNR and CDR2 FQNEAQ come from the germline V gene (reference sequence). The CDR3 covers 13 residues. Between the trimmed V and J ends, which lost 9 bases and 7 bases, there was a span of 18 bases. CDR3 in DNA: TGTGCCAGTCCTCAGGGCCCGCCCTATGAAGCTTTCTTT. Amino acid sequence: CASPQGPPYEAFF.

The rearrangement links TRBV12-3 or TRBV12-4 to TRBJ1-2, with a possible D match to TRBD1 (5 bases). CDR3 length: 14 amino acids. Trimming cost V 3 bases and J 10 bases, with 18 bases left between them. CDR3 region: CASSLGFGGTFYTF. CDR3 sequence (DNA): TGTGCCAGCAGTTTGGGCTTCGGGGGGACCTTCTACACCTTC.

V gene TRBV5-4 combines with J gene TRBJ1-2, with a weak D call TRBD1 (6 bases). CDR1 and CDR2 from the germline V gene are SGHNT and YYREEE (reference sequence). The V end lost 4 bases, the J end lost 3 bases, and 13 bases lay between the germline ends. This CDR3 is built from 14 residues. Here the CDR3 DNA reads TGTGCCAGCAGCCCGGGGGGGGCCGACTATGGCTACACCTTC. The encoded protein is CASSPGGADYGYTF.

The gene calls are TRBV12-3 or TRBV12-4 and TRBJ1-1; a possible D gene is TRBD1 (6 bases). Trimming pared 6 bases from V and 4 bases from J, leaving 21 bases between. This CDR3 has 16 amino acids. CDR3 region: CASRSTGHYFLTEAFF. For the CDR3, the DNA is TGTGCCAGCAGGTCTACAGGGCATTACTTCCTCACTGAAGCTTTCTTT.